A selection of T cell receptor beta chains follows, all from one sample in a study of blood T cell repertoires in COVID-19. Clones were sequenced by immunoSEQ multiplex PCR, and TCRdb holds only the in-frame ones, with some missing. The sample lists more than 60,000 clones; around 90% were seen once. The sample comprised peripheral blood. These receptors were collected from a woman of 80 years or more with active or convalescent COVID-19. CDR3s include the opening cysteine and the closing phenylalanine or tryptophan. Each record gives: V gene, clone size, J gene, D gene, CDR3 protein, CDR3 DNA. A D gene is named only where the DNA matches it firmly. Size tells how often a clone was seen (once, few, many) or the class of an expanded clone, and some rows leave it out.

TRBV7-2	NA	TRBJ2-3	TRBD2	CASSKRTSGSTPDTQYF	TGTGCCAGCAGCAAACGGACTAGCGGGAGCACCCCAGATACGCAGTATTTT
TRBV18	NA	TRBJ2-2	NA	CASSLTTGTGELFF	TGTGCCAGCTCGCTAACCACGGGTACCGGGGAGCTGTTTTTT
TRBV19	NA	TRBJ2-5	NA	CASSLRGLGGTQYF	TGTGCCAGTAGTCTTCGGGGTCTAGGCGGGACCCAGTACTTC
TRBV3-1/TRBV3-2	NA	TRBJ2-3	NA	CASSQETPADTQYF	TGTGCCAGCAGCCAAGAAACCCCGGCAGATACGCAGTATTTT
TRBV5-6	NA	TRBJ1-2	NA	CASSSPGAGGYTF	TGTGCCAGCAGCTCCCCTGGGGCTGGGGGCTACACCTTC
TRBV2	NA	TRBJ1-4	TRBD1	CASTRRGRNEKLFF	TGTGCCAGCACCCGGAGGGGGCGGAATGAAAAACTGTTTTTT
TRBV7-2	NA	TRBJ2-3	TRBD2	CASSLQPPGLITDTQYF	TGTGCCAGCAGCTTACAGCCCCCGGGACTAATTACAGATACGCAGTATTTT
TRBV28	NA	TRBJ2-4	NA	CASSPGLGKNIQYF	TGTGCCAGCAGTCCCGGACTGGGGAAAAACATTCAGTACTTC
TRBV24-1	NA	TRBJ2-3	TRBD2	CATNGGLNTDTQYF	TGTGCCACCAACGGGGGACTAAACACAGATACGCAGTATTTT
TRBV7-3	NA	TRBJ1-1	TRBD1	CASSGQGASTEAFF	TGTGCCAGCAGCGGGCAGGGGGCATCCACTGAAGCTTTCTTT
TRBV6-1	NA	TRBJ2-6	NA	CASSESLGANVLTF	TGTGCCAGCAGTGAATCCCTTGGGGCCAACGTCCTGACTTTC
TRBV25-1	NA	TRBJ1-3	NA	CASSLSQGLRNTIYF	TGTGCCAGCAGCCTCTCCCAGGGGTTAAGAAACACCATATATTTT
TRBV30	NA	TRBJ2-1	NA	CAWKAGDSYNEQFF	TGTGCCTGGAAGGCGGGCGATTCCTACAATGAGCAGTTCTTC
TRBV7-9	NA	TRBJ2-2	TRBD2	CASSLVTGGSTGELFF	TGTGCCAGCAGCTTAGTTACGGGGGGATCCACCGGGGAGCTGTTTTTT
TRBV9	NA	TRBJ2-7	NA	CASSVVPWALSYEQYF	TGTGCCAGCAGCGTAGTCCCCTGGGCCCTCTCCTACGAGCAGTACTTC
TRBV6-2/TRBV6-3	NA	TRBJ1-5	TRBD1	CASSYIWGTGGDQPQHF	TGTGCCAGCAGTTACATTTGGGGGACAGGGGGAGATCAGCCCCAGCATTTT
TRBV10-3	NA	TRBJ2-1	TRBD2	CAISESASGSSYNEQFF	TGTGCCATCAGTGAGTCGGCTAGCGGGAGCTCCTACAATGAGCAGTTCTTC
TRBV4-3	NA	TRBJ1-4	NA	CASRPGTSREKLFF	TGCGCCAGCAGGCCCGGGACATCGAGGGAAAAACTGTTTTTT
TRBV5-1	NA	TRBJ2-7	TRBD1	CASSPAGGTYEQYF	TGCGCCAGCAGCCCAGCAGGGGGCACCTACGAGCAGTACTTC
TRBV28	once	TRBJ1-5	NA	CASSPNQPQRF	TGTGCCAGCAGTCCAAATCAGCCCCAGCGTTTT
TRBV5-4	NA	TRBJ2-7	NA	CASSLNTGFLLIEQYF	TGTGCCAGCAGCTTAAACACAGGCTTCCTCCTTATCGAGCAGTACTTC
TRBV3-1/TRBV3-2	NA	TRBJ2-7	NA	CASRHASGRTYEQYF	TGTGCCAGCAGGCACGCCAGCGGGCGTACCTACGAGCAGTACTTC
TRBV3-1/TRBV3-2	NA	TRBJ2-5	NA	CASSQVSSPTQETQYF	TGTGCCAGCAGCCAAGTTTCTAGCCCCACACAAGAGACCCAGTACTTC
TRBV5-6	NA	TRBJ2-5	NA	CASSSWTAQETQYF	TGTGCCAGCAGCAGCTGGACAGCCCAAGAGACCCAGTACTTC
TRBV5-6	NA	TRBJ1-1	NA	CASSLVGRGAEAFF	TGTGCCAGCAGCTTGGTTGGGCGGGGGGCTGAAGCTTTCTTT
TRBV29-1	NA	TRBJ2-3	NA	CSVVRQLSTDTQYF	TGCAGCGTTGTCAGGCAGCTCAGCACAGATACGCAGTATTTT
TRBV6-6	NA	TRBJ2-7	NA	CASSPRLVWEQYF	TGTGCCAGCAGCCCCCGACTAGTTTGGGAGCAGTACTTC
TRBV2	NA	TRBJ2-3	NA	CASSVRTDTQYF	TGTGCCAGCAGTGTGCGAACAGATACGCAGTATTTT
TRBV6-5	NA	TRBJ1-6	TRBD1	CASSYRQGVNSPLHF	TGTGCCAGCAGTTACCGACAGGGGGTAAATTCACCCCTCCACTTT
TRBV3-1/TRBV3-2	once	TRBJ1-5	NA	CASSGWGGNQPQHF	TGTGCCAGCAGCGGCTGGGGGGGCAATCAGCCCCAGCATTTT
TRBV7-7	NA	TRBJ2-5	NA	CASSSLGGGKETQYF	TGTGCCAGCAGCTCCCTAGGGGGGGGAAAAGAGACCCAGTACTTC
TRBV6-2/TRBV6-3	NA	TRBJ2-3	TRBD2	CASSPSGNTQYF	TGTGCCAGCAGCCCTAGCGGGAATACGCAGTATTTT
TRBV6-2/TRBV6-3	NA	TRBJ1-2	NA	CASSPRGGNIYGYTF	TGTGCCAGCAGCCCACGGGGAGGGAACATCTATGGCTACACCTTC
TRBV5-5	NA	TRBJ1-6	NA	CASNQPTGLISPLHF	TGTGCCAGCAACCAACCTACAGGGTTAATTTCACCCCTCCACTTT
TRBV25-1	NA	TRBJ1-3	NA	CASSEPAGSGNTIYF	TGTGCCAGCAGTGAACCGGCGGGTTCTGGAAACACCATATATTTT
TRBV6-6	few	TRBJ2-5	NA	CASSYTGETQYF	TGTGCCAGCAGTTACACCGGGGAGACCCAGTACTTC
TRBV2	NA	TRBJ1-5	TRBD1	CASRVGQGAASNQPQHF	TGTGCCAGCAGGGTAGGGCAGGGGGCAGCGAGCAATCAGCCCCAGCATTTT
TRBV29-1	NA	TRBJ2-2	TRBD1	CSVQGARDAGELFF	TGCAGCGTCCAGGGGGCGCGTGATGCCGGGGAGCTGTTTTTT
TRBV28	NA	TRBJ1-5	NA	CASSLFVATSNQPQHF	TGTGCCAGCAGTTTATTTGTCGCTACTAGCAATCAGCCCCAGCATTTT
TRBV5-4	NA	TRBJ2-7	NA	CASSWGGIIGEQYF	TGTGCCAGCAGCTGGGGCGGGATCATAGGGGAGCAGTACTTC
TRBV3-1/TRBV3-2	few	TRBJ1-2	NA	CASSQGRGGARHLGYTF	TGTGCCAGCAGCCAAGGGAGGGGCGGAGCGCGACATTTAGGCTACACCTTC
TRBV5-1	NA	TRBJ2-2	NA	CASSLAGYNTGELFF	TGCGCCAGCAGCTTGGCAGGGTATAACACCGGGGAGCTGTTTTTT
TRBV29-1	NA	TRBJ2-1	TRBD2	CSAMGLAGGLQWEQFF	TGCAGCGCAATGGGACTAGCGGGAGGGTTACAATGGGAGCAGTTCTTC
TRBV19	NA	TRBJ1-3	NA	CASNPGDAGNTIYF	TGTGCCAGTAACCCAGGGGATGCTGGAAACACCATATATTTT
TRBV7-8	NA	TRBJ1-1	NA	CASSPGREAFF	TGTGCCAGCAGCCCAGGTCGAGAAGCTTTCTTT
TRBV4-1	NA	TRBJ1-3	TRBD1	CASSQERTGSSGNTIYF	TGCGCCAGCAGCCAAGAGCGGACAGGGAGTTCTGGAAACACCATATATTTT
TRBV9	NA	TRBJ1-3	NA	CASSNDAGGAGNTIYF	TGTGCCAGCAGCAACGACGCGGGGGGCGCCGGAAACACCATATATTTT
TRBV28	NA	TRBJ2-1	TRBD2	CASTPGSGRLLHNEQFF	TGTGCCAGCACCCCCGGTAGCGGGAGGCTCCTCCACAATGAGCAGTTCTTC
TRBV4-3	NA	TRBJ2-1	TRBD1	CASSQDWATGKNEQFF	TGCGCCAGCAGCCAAGATTGGGCGACAGGGAAGAATGAGCAGTTCTTC
TRBV28	NA	TRBJ1-5	NA	CASSLASRVDQPQHF	TGTGCCAGCAGTTTAGCCAGCAGGGTCGATCAGCCCCAGCATTTT
TRBV19	NA	TRBJ1-1	TRBD1	CASSIQGAPEAFF	TGTGCCAGTAGTATCCAGGGGGCCCCTGAAGCTTTCTTT
TRBV5-1	NA	TRBJ2-7	TRBD2	CASSPGTSGSWPYEQYF	TGCGCCAGCAGCCCCGGGACTAGCGGGAGTTGGCCCTACGAGCAGTACTTC
TRBV29-1	once	TRBJ2-3	TRBD1	CSVPDRGFTDTQYF	TGCAGCGTTCCGGACAGGGGTTTCACAGATACGCAGTATTTT
TRBV2	NA	TRBJ2-5	TRBD1	CASSDNPGRGWETQYF	TGTGCCAGCAGCGACAACCCGGGCAGGGGGTGGGAGACCCAGTACTTC
TRBV5-1	NA	TRBJ2-1	TRBD2	CASSLGVAGLNEQFF	TGCGCCAGCAGCTTGGGAGTAGCGGGCTTGAATGAGCAGTTCTTC